Below, one T cell receptor (beta chain) is given with its context. Its antigen remains unidentified. This record belongs to a study of T cell responses to AZD1222 COVID-19 vaccine. Findings of the study overall: CD4 TCRs associated with vaccination spanned spike, dominating at 160-218 and 743-854. Just a handful of AZD1222 recipients were seropositive at baseline. Spike-specific TCR breadth and depth both grew after two AZD1222 doses. Clonal diversity may have been underestimated in mostly white British donors.

Only in-frame clones appear in the TCRdb table, and some are missing; sequencing was by immunoSEQ multiplex PCR. Of some 150,000 clones listed, about 90% were seen once; the top ten hold under 2%. After removal of 5 bases from V and 4 bases from J, the junction contained 7 bases not matched to a gene. The CDR3 covers 14 residues. In germline, CDR1 is MNHEY, CDR2 SVGAGI. The chain joins TRBV6-5 to TRBJ1-1, with 7 bases identical to TRBD1. The source was peripheral blood, collected on day 0 of AZD1222 vaccination. This sequence originates from an adult in good health. CDR3 sequence: CASSPWDRTTEAFF. The CDR3 bases are TGTGCCAGCAGTCCATGGGACAGAACCACTGAAGCTTTCTTT.